This T cell receptor (beta chain) was identified during a study of CD8+CD57+ T cells in acquired aplastic anemia. About the research overall: Sorted CD4+ plus CD8+ cells gave DNA averaging about 3.2 ug. Healthy donor CD4+ samples were sequenced to a depth that averaged about 10.8 million reads. Study-level findings and limits: Overlap between patients and controls comprised 25 to 30 CD8+ CDR3 sequences.

With regard to this clonotype: Its target is unknown.

The template for TCR beta VDJ and CDR3 sequence profiling was genomic DNA. TCRdb re-derived calls from the reads in MiXCR, one entry per CDR3 protein. The sample holds a few hundred thousand distinct CDR3 sequences, 34% seen once. V gave up 6 bases and J gave up 12 bases, with 18 bases separating them. The CDR3 spans 14 residues. Germline V lookup: CDR1 MNHEY, CDR2 SMNVEV (reference sequence). Material: sorted CD4+, CD8+, or CD8+CD57+ T cells (not recorded which) from PBMCs. This clonotype was obtained from a human donor in good health, serving as a control. The V and J genes are TRBV27 and TRBJ1-6; unclear D gene. Here the CDR3 DNA reads TGTGCCAGCAGCTTAAAGCACCCCGAGAGACCCCTCCACTTT. Amino acid sequence: CASSLKHPERPLHF.